Following are 23 T cell receptor beta chains from one sample sequenced in a study of post-analysis software for immune sequencing data. Broader study findings: Five TRBV segments, TRBV5-6, TRBV5-1 and TRBV20-1 among them, were found more frequent in patients than controls.

Antigens for these TCRs are unknown. TCR beta cDNA libraries had unique molecular identifiers. TCRdb re-called the PCR reads with MiXCR, one entry per CDR3 protein. The sample includes about 560,000 distinct CDR3 sequences, 44% of them seen just once. The specimen was blood. The receptors were sampled from a girl between 10 and 17 years old with multiple sclerosis.

This clonotype came up a few times. The gene calls are TRBV28 and TRBJ2-7; 9 bases are shared with TRBD1. The germline V gene has CDR1 MDHEN and CDR2 SYDVKM. The CDR3 sequence is 16 residues long. With 4 bases clipped from V and 2 bases from J, the junction kept 9 bases outside the gene matches. The CDR3 sequence: CASSSSGTGLAYEQYF. CDR3 bases: TGTGCCAGCAGTTCCTCCGGGACAGGGTTAGCCTACGAGCAGTACTTC.

Concerning this clonotype itself: One end of the junction is discordant with germline, which a read error may explain. V is TRBV5-1 and J is TRBJ2-7; the D gene is possibly TRBD2 (7 bases). CDR3 length equals 13 residues. Germline V gene lookup returns CDR1 SGHRS and CDR2 YFSETQ. CDR3 protein: CVSSGTTPYEQYF. The CDR3 DNA is TGCGTCAGCAGCGGGACAACTCCCTACGAGCAGTACTTC. The full variable domain, with the rest looked up from reference TRBV5-1 and TRBJ2-7, is KAGVTQTPRYLIKTRGQQVTLSCSPISGHRSVSWYQQTPGQGLQFLFEYFSETQRNKGNFPGRFSGRQFSNSRSEMNVSTLELGDSALYLCVSSGTTPYEQYFGPGTRLTVT.

The chain recombines TRBV6-5 with TRBJ1-1; possible D gene TRBD1, 5 bases. From germline, CDR1 is MNHEY and CDR2 SVGAGI. This CDR3 has 14 residues. V was clipped by 7 bases and J by 2 bases, with 14 bases between them. CDR3 nucleotide sequence: TGTGCCAGCACCCGGGGATGGGGCAACACTGAAGCTTTCTTT. Protein sequence: CASTRGWGNTEAFF.

Only a few counts were recorded for this clonotype. The chain recombines TRBV5-1 with TRBJ2-6, with TRBD1 matching 7 bases. J gave up 2 bases and V 4 bases, and 9 bases lay outside the gene matches. The germline V gene encodes CDR1 SGHRS and CDR2 YFSETQ. CDR3 length: 17 amino acids. As DNA, the CDR3 is TGCGCCAGCAGCCTTGCGCCCCAGGGGGCTGGGGCCAACGTCCTGACTTTC. Its translation: CASSLAPQGAGANVLTF. Full variable domain (remainder filled in from reference TRBV5-1 and TRBJ2-6): KAGVTQTPRYLIKTRGQQVTLSCSPISGHRSVSWYQQTPGQGLQFLFEYFSETQRNKGNFPGRFSGRQFSNSRSEMNVSTLELGDSALYLCASSLAPQGAGANVLTFGAGSRLTVL.

The rearrangement uses TRBV5-1 and TRBJ2-5, with 8 bases identical to TRBD2. CDR3 length: 15 amino acids. Germline trimming cut 10 bases from V and 1 base from J; bases unmatched to any gene: 12. Germline CDR1 is SGHRS and CDR2 is YFSETQ. As DNA, the CDR3 is TGCGCCTCCAATCCGGTAGCGGGGACCCAAGAGACCCAGTACTTC. This gives the protein CASNPVAGTQETQYF.

This clonotype was counted a few times. V usage is TRBV5-1 and J usage is TRBJ1-2, with TRBD1 as a possible D gene (5 bases). Germline CDR1 and CDR2: SGHRS and YFSETQ. The V gene lost 0 bases and the J gene lost 8 bases, with 14 bases spanning the gap. The CDR3 has 14 residues. CDR3 protein: CASSLASSRDGYTF. The CDR3 region has the DNA TGCGCCAGCAGCTTGGCCAGTTCCAGGGACGGCTACACCTTC. The complete variable domain, with remaining parts taken from reference TRBV5-1 and TRBJ1-2, reads KAGVTQTPRYLIKTRGQQVTLSCSPISGHRSVSWYQQTPGQGLQFLFEYFSETQRNKGNFPGRFSGRQFSNSRSEMNVSTLELGDSALYLCASSLASSRDGYTFGSGTRLTVV.

The chain combines TRBV7-2 with TRBJ1-4; unclear D gene. V lost 1 base and J 8 bases, leaving 11 bases between the germline ends. Germline V CDR1 and CDR2: SGHTA, FQGNSA. This CDR3 has 14 amino acids. The CDR3 here is CASSLVAGREKLFF. In DNA form, the CDR3 reads TGTGCCAGCAGCTTAGTCGCGGGTAGAGAAAAACTGTTTTTT.

The chain is built from TRBV6-5 and TRBJ2-3; unclear D gene. The CDR3 has 15 amino acids. Between the trimmed V and J ends, which lost 7 bases and 1 base, there was a span of 15 bases. Germline V gene data show CDR1 as MNHEY and CDR2 as SVGAGI. The CDR3 loop is CASTPWYMGTDTQYF. The DNA for the CDR3 is TGTGCCAGCACCCCCTGGTATATGGGCACAGATACGCAGTATTTT.

The chain carries TRBV5-1 and TRBJ1-6, with TRBD1 as a possible D gene (6 bases). The CDR3 extends over 14 amino acids. The germline V gene has CDR1 SGHRS and CDR2 YFSETQ. The V and J ends lost 2 bases and 11 bases respectively, with 14 bases between them. This CDR3 is CASSFETGWTPLHF. As DNA, the CDR3 is TGCGCCAGCAGCTTCGAGACAGGATGGACACCCCTCCACTTT. Based on the CDR3 plus reference TRBV5-1 and TRBJ1-6, the full variable domain is KAGVTQTPRYLIKTRGQQVTLSCSPISGHRSVSWYQQTPGQGLQFLFEYFSETQRNKGNFPGRFSGRQFSNSRSEMNVSTLELGDSALYLCASSFETGWTPLHFGNGTRLTVT.

The rearrangement uses TRBV6-1 and TRBJ2-2; TRBD1 matches at 8 bases. Per the germline V gene, CDR1 is MNHNS and CDR2 is SASEGT. This CDR3 region has 14 residues. V dropped 10 bases and J dropped 1; count of bases not matched to a gene: 5. The CDR3 is CAIQDRENTGELFF. The DNA for the CDR3 is TGTGCCATCCAGGACAGGGAGAACACCGGGGAGCTGTTTTTT.

This clonotype occurred a few times. The chain has TRBV12-3 or TRBV12-4 and TRBJ2-7, with a possible D match to TRBD2 (7 bases). Trimming stripped 7 bases from V and 6 bases from J, with 22 bases between. This CDR3 comprises 15 residues. The CDR3 nucleotides are TGTGCCAGCACCGAGATGGCGGGGGCTCCTGGCGAGCAGTACTTC. Amino acid sequence: CASTEMAGAPGEQYF.

The rearrangement joins TRBV29-1 to TRBJ1-2; no clear D gene. Germline loops: CDR1 SQVTM, CDR2 ANQGSEA. The V gene lost 1 base and the J gene lost 0 bases, with 12 bases spanning the gap. CDR3 length: 15 amino acids. Written as DNA, the CDR3 is TGCAGCGTTGAAGGGACCCGAAGAACTAACTATGGCTACACCTTC. Protein product: CSVEGTRRTNYGYTF.

The J gene is TRBJ2-7, the V gene TRBV2; 9 nucleotides line up with TRBD2. CDR1 is SNHLY and CDR2 is FYNNEI in the germline V gene. The CDR3 is 18 residues long. V shed 5 bases, J shed 0 bases, and the junction held 14 bases outside the gene matches. The CDR3 loop is CASSRKGSGRGLSYEQYF. The CDR3 coding sequence is TGTGCCAGCAGTAGAAAGGGTAGCGGGAGAGGCCTCTCCTACGAGCAGTACTTC.

The chain links TRBV3-1 to TRBJ2-7; the D gene is possibly TRBD1 (6 bases). The germline V gene encodes CDR1 LGHDT and CDR2 YNNKEL (reference sequence). Trimming took off 1 base at V and 4 bases at J, with 14 bases between the two ends. This CDR3 spans 15 amino acids. CDR3 sequence: CASSQGKGHPYEQYF. The CDR3, as DNA: TGTGCCAGCAGCCAAGGTAAGGGACATCCTTACGAGCAGTACTTC.

This chain links TRBV5-1 with TRBJ2-1; a weak D match, TRBD1 (5 bases). This CDR3 region has 15 residues. The V and J ends lost 4 bases and 0 bases respectively, with 11 bases between them. In germline, CDR1 is SGHRS, CDR2 YFSETQ. CDR3 sequence (DNA): TGCGCCAGCAGCGTTGACAGAGTCTCCTACAATGAGCAGTTCTTC. Amino acids: CASSVDRVSYNEQFF. Together with reference TRBV5-1 and TRBJ2-1, the CDR3 gives the full variable domain: KAGVTQTPRYLIKTRGQQVTLSCSPISGHRSVSWYQQTPGQGLQFLFEYFSETQRNKGNFPGRFSGRQFSNSRSEMNVSTLELGDSALYLCASSVDRVSYNEQFFGPGTRLTVL.

On this clonotype itself: The junction and the germline gene differ at one end; a read error may be behind it. V usage is TRBV12-3 or TRBV12-4 and J usage is TRBJ2-2; unclear D gene. The CDR3 is made up of 14 amino acids. DNA for the CDR3: TGTACCAGCAGCCTTGGACGGTACACCGGGGAGCTGTTTTTT. The encoded protein is CTSSLGRYTGELFF.

This clonotype was seen more than once but under ten times. The chain carries TRBV20-1 and TRBJ2-1; 13 bases match TRBD2. Germline V gives CDR1 DFQATT, CDR2 SNEGSKA (reference sequence). The CDR3 length is 13 residues. The CDR3 DNA reads TGCAGGGCGACTAGCGGGAGGCGCAATGAGCAGTTCTTC. It yields the protein CRATSGRRNEQFF.

This rearrangement joins TRBV7-2 to TRBJ1-2; D uncertain. This CDR3 is 14 amino acids long. Germline V CDR1 and CDR2: SGHTA, FQGNSA. V gave up 4 bases and J gave up 8 bases, with 17 bases separating them. The CDR3 protein is CASSSLTQLGGYTF. DNA of the CDR3: TGTGCCAGCAGCTCCCTGACCCAATTGGGGGGCTACACCTTC.

V and J are TRBV7-9 and TRBJ2-7; D unclear. V gave up 1 base and J gave up 5 bases, with 9 bases separating them. This CDR3 comprises 13 residues. Germline CDR1 reads SEHNR; CDR2 reads FQNEAQ (reference sequence). The CDR3 region is CASSLVQIDEQYF. The CDR3 DNA reads TGTGCCAGCAGCTTAGTTCAGATCGACGAGCAGTACTTC.

This chain links TRBV29-1 with TRBJ2-5; D may be TRBD1 (7 bases). V was trimmed by 7 bases and J by 5 bases, leaving 29 bases between them. The germline V gene encodes CDR1 SQVTM and CDR2 ANQGSEA. This CDR3 is 17 amino acids long. The CDR3 is CSATGDHPTTGRETQYF. CDR3 DNA: TGCAGCGCAACAGGGGACCACCCAACCACGGGGAGGGAGACCCAGTACTTC.

V and J are TRBV4-2 and TRBJ2-1, with D perhaps TRBD1 (5 bases). Between the trimmed V and J ends, which lost 4 bases and 1 base, there was a span of 17 bases. Germline-derived CDR1 and CDR2 are LGHNA and YNFKEQ. The CDR3 length is 17 residues. The CDR3 DNA is TGTGCCAGCAGCCCCGGACGAATTCAGGGATCCTACAATGAGCAGTTCTTC. It translates to CASSPGRIQGSYNEQFF.

This clonotype was seen a single time. Germline and junction disagree at one end, which may indicate a read error. The chain uses TRBV5-1 and TRBJ2-5; 8 bases align to TRBD2. Germline V gene sequence: CDR1 SGHRS, CDR2 YFSETQ. The CDR3 runs to 16 residues. The CDR3 region has the DNA TGCGCCAGTAGCTTGGCGCTAGCGGGCCCTTACAATGAGCAGTACTTC. Translated, it gives CASSLALAGPYNEQYF.

This clonotype was counted once. The CDR3 DNA reads as TGCAGTGCTAGAGATTCGGTTGGGAGGTGGGGCAATCAGCCCCAGCATTTT. As protein: CSARDSVGRWGNQPQHF. The rearrangement joins TRBV20-1 to TRBJ1-5; D not resolved. Trimming cost V 0 bases and J 2 bases, with 17 bases left between them. This CDR3 region has 17 residues. Germline CDR1 and CDR2: DFQATT and SNEGSKA (reference sequence).